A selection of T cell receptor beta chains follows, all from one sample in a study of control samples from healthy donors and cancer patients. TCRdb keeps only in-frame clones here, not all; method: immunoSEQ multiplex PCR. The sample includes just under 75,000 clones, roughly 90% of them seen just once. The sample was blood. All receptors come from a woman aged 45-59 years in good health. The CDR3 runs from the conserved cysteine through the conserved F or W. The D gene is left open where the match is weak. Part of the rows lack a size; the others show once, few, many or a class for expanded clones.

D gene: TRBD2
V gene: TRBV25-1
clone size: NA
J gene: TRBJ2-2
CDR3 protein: CASSEGGTSGMNTGELFF
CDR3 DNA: TGTGCCAGCAGTGAAGGAGGGACTAGCGGGATGAACACCGGGGAGCTGTTTTTT

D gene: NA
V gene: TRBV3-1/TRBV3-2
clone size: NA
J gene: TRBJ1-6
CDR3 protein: CASSQGTWNSPLHF
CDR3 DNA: TGTGCCAGCAGCCAAGGGACGTGGAATTCACCCCTCCACTTT

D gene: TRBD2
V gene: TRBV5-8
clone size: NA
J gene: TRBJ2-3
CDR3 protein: CASSLGLAGGTDTQYF
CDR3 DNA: TGTGCCAGCAGCTTGGGACTAGCGGGAGGCACAGATACGCAGTATTTT

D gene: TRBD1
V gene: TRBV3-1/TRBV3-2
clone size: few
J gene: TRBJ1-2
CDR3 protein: CASSQASTGGVGYTF
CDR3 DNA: TGTGCCAGCAGCCAAGCCTCCACAGGGGGCGTCGGCTACACCTTC

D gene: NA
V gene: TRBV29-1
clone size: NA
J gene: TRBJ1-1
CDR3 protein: CSAKIPPGDTEAFF
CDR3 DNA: TGCAGCGCTAAAATTCCTCCGGGGGACACTGAAGCTTTCTTT

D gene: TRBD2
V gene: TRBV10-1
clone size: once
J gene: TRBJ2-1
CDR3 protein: CASRTSGSNEQFF
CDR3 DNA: TGCGCCAGCAGGACTAGCGGGAGTAATGAGCAGTTCTTC

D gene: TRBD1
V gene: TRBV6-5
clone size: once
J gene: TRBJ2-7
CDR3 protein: CATRMRGTGSYEQYF
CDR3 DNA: TGTGCCACCAGAATGCGAGGGACAGGGTCCTACGAGCAGTACTTC

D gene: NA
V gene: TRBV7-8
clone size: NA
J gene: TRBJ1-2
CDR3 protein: CASSFDSGHGYTF
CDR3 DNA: TGTGCCAGCAGCTTCGACAGCGGGCATGGCTACACCTTC

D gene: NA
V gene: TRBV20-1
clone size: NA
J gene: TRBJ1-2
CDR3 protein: CSAASGGYTF
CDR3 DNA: TGCAGTGCAGCCTCCGGAGGCTACACCTTC

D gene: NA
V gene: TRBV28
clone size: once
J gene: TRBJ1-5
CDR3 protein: CASSLWAGRGNQPQHF
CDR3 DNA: TGTGCCAGCAGTTTATGGGCGGGTAGGGGCAATCAGCCCCAGCATTTT

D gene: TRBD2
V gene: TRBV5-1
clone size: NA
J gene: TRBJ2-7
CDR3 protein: CASSPTRLAGGAYEQYF
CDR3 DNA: TGCGCCAGCAGCCCAACGAGACTAGCGGGAGGGGCCTACGAGCAGTACTTC

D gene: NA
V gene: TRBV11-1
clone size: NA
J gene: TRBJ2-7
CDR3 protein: CASSLNGGANYEQYF
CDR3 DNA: TGTGCCAGCAGCTTAAACGGAGGTGCCAATTACGAGCAGTACTTC

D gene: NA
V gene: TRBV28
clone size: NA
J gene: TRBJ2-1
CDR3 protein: CASRTYNEQFF
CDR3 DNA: TGTGCCAGCAGAACCTACAATGAGCAGTTCTTC

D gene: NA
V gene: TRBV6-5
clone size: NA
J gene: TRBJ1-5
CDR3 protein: CASRKTGRNQPQHF
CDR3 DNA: TGTGCCAGCAGAAAGACAGGTCGCAATCAGCCCCAGCATTTT

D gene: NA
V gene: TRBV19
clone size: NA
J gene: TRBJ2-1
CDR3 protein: CASSRRISVDEQFF
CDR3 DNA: TGTGCCAGTAGTAGGCGAATCTCCGTGGATGAGCAGTTCTTC

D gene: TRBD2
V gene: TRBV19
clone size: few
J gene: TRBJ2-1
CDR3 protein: CASSTGTSGRANQFF
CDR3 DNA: TGTGCCAGTAGTACTGGGACTAGCGGGAGGGCCAACCAGTTCTTC

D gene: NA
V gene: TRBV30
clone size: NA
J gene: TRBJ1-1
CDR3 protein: CACSVGVNTEAFF
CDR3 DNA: TGTGCCTGCTCTGTCGGGGTAAACACTGAAGCTTTCTTT

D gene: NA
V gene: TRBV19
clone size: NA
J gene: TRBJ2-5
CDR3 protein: CASSIWTDQETQYF
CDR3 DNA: TGTGCCAGTAGTATTTGGACAGACCAAGAGACCCAGTACTTC

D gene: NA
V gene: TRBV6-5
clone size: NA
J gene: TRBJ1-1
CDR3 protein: CASSSRREAFF
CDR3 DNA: TGTGCCAGCAGTTCCCGGCGTGAAGCTTTCTTT

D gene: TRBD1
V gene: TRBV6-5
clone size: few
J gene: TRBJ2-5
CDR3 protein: CASSYRGRETQYF
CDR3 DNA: TGTGCCAGCAGTTACAGGGGGCGCGAGACCCAGTACTTC

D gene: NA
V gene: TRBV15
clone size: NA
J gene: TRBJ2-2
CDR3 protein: CATSARQGGTGELFF
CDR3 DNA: TGTGCCACCAGCGCCCGACAGGGAGGTACCGGGGAGCTGTTTTTT

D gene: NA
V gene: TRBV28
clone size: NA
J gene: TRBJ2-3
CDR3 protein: CASSLRGDTQYF
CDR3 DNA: TGTGCCAGCAGTTTAAGAGGAGATACGCAGTATTTT

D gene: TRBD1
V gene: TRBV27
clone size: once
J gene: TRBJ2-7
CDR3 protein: CASSPGQGVEQYF
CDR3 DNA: TGTGCCAGCAGTCCGGGACAGGGTGTCGAGCAGTACTTC

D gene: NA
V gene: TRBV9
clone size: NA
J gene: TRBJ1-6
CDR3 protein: CASSVGRDSYNSPLHF
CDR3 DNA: TGTGCCAGCAGCGTAGGGAGGGACTCCTATAATTCACCCCTCCACTTT

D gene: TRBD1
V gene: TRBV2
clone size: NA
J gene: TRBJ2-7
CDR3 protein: CASGTGTEAYEQYF
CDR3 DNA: TGTGCCAGCGGGACCGGGACAGAAGCCTACGAGCAGTACTTC

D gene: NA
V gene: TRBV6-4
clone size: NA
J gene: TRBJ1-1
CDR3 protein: CASRAAGWNTEAFF
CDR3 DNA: TGTGCCAGCAGGGCGGCAGGTTGGAACACTGAAGCTTTCTTT

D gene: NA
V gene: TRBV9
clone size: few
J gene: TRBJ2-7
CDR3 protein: CASIPPGNPYEQYF
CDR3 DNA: TGTGCCAGCATCCCCCCGGGGAATCCCTACGAGCAGTACTTC

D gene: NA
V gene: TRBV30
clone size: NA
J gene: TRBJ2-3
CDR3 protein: CAWTARGRPSTDTQYF
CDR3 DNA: TGTGCCTGGACCGCCAGGGGCAGACCTAGCACAGATACGCAGTATTTT

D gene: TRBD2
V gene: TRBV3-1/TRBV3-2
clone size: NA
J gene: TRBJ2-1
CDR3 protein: CASSLSAGVSYGQFF
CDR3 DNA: TGTGCCAGCAGCCTCTCGGCGGGAGTCTCATATGGGCAGTTCTTC

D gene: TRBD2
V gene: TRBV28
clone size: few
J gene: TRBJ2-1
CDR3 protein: CASSLWRLAGGPGEQFF
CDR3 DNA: TGTGCCAGCAGTTTATGGAGACTAGCGGGAGGGCCTGGTGAGCAGTTCTTC

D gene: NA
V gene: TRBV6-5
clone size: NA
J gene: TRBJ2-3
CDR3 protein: CASSYGIRLSTDTQYF
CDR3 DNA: TGTGCCAGCAGTTATGGGATTAGACTAAGCACAGATACGCAGTATTTT

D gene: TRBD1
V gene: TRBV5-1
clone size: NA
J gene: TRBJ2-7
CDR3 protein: CASSPRTGIYEQYF
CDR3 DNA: TGCGCCAGCAGCCCCCGGACAGGGATCTACGAGCAGTACTTC

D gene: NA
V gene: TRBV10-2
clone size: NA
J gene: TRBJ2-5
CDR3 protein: CASSESRGETQYF
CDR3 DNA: TGCGCCAGCAGTGAGTCGAGGGGGGAGACCCAGTACTTC

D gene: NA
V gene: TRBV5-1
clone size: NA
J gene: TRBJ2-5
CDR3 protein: CASSSPQAPRVQETQYF
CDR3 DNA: TGCGCCAGCAGCTCCCCACAGGCCCCGAGGGTCCAAGAGACCCAGTACTTC

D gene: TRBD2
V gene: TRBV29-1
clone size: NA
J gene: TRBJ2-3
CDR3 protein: CSAELAGRDTQYF
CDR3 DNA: TGCAGCGCTGAACTAGCGGGAAGGGATACGCAGTATTTT

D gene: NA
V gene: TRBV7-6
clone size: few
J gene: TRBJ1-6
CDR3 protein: CASSLGSQKFSPLHF
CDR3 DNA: TGTGCCAGCAGCTTAGGTTCCCAAAAATTTTCACCCCTCCACTTT

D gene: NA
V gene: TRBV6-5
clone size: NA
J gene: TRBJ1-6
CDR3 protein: CASAQVSLHF
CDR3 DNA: TGTGCCAGCGCACAGGTCTCCCTCCACTTT

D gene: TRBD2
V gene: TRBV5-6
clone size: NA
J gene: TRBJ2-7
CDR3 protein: CASSFFLTGGPFHEQYF
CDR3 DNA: TGTGCCAGCAGCTTTTTTTTGACGGGAGGGCCATTCCACGAGCAGTACTTC

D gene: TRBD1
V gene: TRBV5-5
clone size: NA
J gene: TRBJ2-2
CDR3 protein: CASRPGQGSGELFF
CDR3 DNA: TGTGCCAGCCGCCCGGGACAGGGGTCCGGGGAGCTGTTTTTT

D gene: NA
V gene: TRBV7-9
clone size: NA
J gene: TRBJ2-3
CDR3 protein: CASSFDRPTDTQYF
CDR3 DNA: TGTGCCAGCAGCTTCGACAGGCCCACAGATACGCAGTATTTT

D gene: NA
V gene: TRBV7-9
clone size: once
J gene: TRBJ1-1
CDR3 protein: CASSLGGQGRETEAFF
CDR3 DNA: TGTGCCAGCAGCTTAGGTGGTCAGGGGAGGGAGACTGAAGCTTTCTTT

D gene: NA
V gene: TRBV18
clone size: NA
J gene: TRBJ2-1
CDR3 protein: CASSPNPLGGNEQFF
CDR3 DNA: TGTGCCAGCTCACCCAACCCCCTTGGAGGGAATGAGCAGTTCTTC

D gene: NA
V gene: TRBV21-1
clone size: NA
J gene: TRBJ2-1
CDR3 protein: CASSPHHPERLGPYNEQFF
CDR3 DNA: TGTGCCAGCAGCCCCCACCACCCCGAGAGACTAGGTCCTTACAATGAGCAGTTCTTC

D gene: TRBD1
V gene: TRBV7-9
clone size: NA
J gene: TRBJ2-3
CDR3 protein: CAIRTGEGDTQYF
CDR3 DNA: TGTGCCATAAGGACAGGGGAGGGAGATACGCAGTATTTT

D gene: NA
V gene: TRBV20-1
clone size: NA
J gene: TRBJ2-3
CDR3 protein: CSANELTDTQYF
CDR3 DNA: TGCAGTGCTAATGAGCTCACAGATACGCAGTATTTT

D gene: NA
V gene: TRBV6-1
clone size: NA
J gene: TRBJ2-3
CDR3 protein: CASSEGTGWRDTQYF
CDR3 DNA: TGTGCCAGCAGTGAGGGTACAGGGTGGAGAGATACGCAGTATTTT

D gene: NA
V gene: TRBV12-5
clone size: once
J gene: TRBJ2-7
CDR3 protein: CASGLVLSGTYEQYF
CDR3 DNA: TGTGCTAGTGGTTTGGTATTGTCAGGGACCTACGAGCAGTACTTC

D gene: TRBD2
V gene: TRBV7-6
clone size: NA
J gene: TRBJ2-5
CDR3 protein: CASSRAGELQETQYF
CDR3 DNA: TGTGCCAGCAGCAGAGCGGGAGAACTCCAAGAGACCCAGTACTTC

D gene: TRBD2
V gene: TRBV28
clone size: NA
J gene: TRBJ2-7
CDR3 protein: CASSSLRLAGAEQYF
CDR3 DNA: TGTGCCAGCAGTTCCCTAAGACTAGCGGGAGCCGAGCAGTACTTC

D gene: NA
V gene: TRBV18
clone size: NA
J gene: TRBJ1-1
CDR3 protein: CASSPQGPDTEAFF
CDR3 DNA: TGTGCCAGCTCACCACAGGGTCCTGACACTGAAGCTTTCTTT

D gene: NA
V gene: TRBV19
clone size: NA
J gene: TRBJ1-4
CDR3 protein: CASTPSPRGGGWEKLFF
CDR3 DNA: TGTGCCAGTACCCCGAGCCCCCGCGGCGGGGGTTGGGAAAAACTGTTTTTT

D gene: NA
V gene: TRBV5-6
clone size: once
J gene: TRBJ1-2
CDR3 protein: CASSPGPDYGYTF
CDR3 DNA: TGTGCCAGCAGCCCCGGACCGGACTATGGCTACACCTTC

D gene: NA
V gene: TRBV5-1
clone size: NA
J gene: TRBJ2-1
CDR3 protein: CASSLGGRYNEQFF
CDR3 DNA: TGCGCCAGCAGCTTGGGGGGGAGATACAATGAGCAGTTCTTC

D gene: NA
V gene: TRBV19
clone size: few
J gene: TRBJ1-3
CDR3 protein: CATEWDTIYF
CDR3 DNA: TGTGCGACGGAGTGGGACACCATATATTTT